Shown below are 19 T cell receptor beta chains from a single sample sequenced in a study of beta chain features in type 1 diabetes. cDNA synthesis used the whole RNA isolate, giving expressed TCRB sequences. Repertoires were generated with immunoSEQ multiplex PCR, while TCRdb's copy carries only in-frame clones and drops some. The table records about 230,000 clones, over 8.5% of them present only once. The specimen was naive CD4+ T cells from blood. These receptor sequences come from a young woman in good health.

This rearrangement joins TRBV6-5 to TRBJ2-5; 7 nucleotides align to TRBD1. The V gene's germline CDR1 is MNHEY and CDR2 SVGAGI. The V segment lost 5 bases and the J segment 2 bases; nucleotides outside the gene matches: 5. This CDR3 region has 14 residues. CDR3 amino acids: CASSKSGGQETQYF. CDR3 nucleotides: TGTGCCAGCAGTAAATCAGGGGGTCAAGAGACCCAGTACTTC.

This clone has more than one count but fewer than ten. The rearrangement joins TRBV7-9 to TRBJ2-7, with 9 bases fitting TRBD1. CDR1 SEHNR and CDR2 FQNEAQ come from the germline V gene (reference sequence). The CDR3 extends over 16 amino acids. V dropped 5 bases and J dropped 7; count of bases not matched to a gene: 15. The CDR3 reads CASSLRDREIEGEQYF. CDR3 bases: TGTGCCAGCAGCCTACGGGACAGGGAGATTGAGGGGGAGCAGTACTTC.

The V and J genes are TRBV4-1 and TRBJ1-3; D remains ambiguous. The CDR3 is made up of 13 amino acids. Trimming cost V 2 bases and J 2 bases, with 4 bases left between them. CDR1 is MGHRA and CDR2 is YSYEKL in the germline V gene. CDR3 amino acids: CASSQFAGNTIYF. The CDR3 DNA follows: TGCGCCAGCAGCCAATTCGCTGGAAACACCATATATTTT.

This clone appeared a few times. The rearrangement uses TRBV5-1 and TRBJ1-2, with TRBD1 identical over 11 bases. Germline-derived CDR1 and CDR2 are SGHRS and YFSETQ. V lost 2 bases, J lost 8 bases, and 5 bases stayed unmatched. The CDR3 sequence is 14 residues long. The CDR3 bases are TGCGCCAGCAGCTTCGCGGACAGGGGGCTCGGCTACACCTTC. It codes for CASSFADRGLGYTF.

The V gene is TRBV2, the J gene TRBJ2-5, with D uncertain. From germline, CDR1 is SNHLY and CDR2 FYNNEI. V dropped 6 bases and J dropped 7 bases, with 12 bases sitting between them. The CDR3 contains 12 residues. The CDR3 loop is CASSLEGGTQYF. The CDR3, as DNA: TGTGCCAGCAGCCTCGAAGGCGGGACCCAGTACTTC.

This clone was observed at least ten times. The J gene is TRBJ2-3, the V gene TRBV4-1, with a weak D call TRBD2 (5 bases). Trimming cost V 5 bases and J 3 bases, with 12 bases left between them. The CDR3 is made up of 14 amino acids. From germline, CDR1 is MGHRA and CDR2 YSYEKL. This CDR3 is CASSDSTTTDTQYF. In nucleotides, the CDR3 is TGCGCCAGCAGCGACTCGACTACGACAGATACGCAGTATTTT.

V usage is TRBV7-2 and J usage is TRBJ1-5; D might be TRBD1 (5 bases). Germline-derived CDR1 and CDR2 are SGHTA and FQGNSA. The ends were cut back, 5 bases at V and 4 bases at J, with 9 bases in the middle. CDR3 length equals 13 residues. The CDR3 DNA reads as TGTGCCAGCAGCCCCAGGGTAAATCAGCCCCAGCATTTT. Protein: CASSPRVNQPQHF.

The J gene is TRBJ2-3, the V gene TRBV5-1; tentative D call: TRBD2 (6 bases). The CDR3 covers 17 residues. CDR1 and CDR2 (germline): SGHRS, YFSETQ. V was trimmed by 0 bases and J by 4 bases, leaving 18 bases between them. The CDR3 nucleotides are TGCGCCAGCAGCTTGGTGGGGTCCGGGAGTTTTCCAGATACGCAGTATTTT. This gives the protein CASSLVGSGSFPDTQYF.

The CDR3 loop is CASSFVPSLTEQYF. The CDR3 DNA reads TGTGCCAGCAGCTTTGTTCCTTCGCTAACCGAGCAGTACTTC. The rearrangement uses TRBV5-4 and TRBJ2-7; no reliable D call. Germline CDR1 and CDR2: SGHNT and YYREEE (reference sequence). The length of the CDR3 is 14 residues. V was cut by 2 bases and J by 6 bases, with 15 bases left in between. The variable domain in full, with the rest retrieved from reference TRBV5-4 and TRBJ2-7, is ETGVTQSPTHLIKTRGQQVTLRCSSQSGHNTVSWYQQALGQGPQFIFQYYREEENGRGNFPPRFSGLQFPNYSSELNVNALELDDSALYLCASSFVPSLTEQYFGPGTRLTVT.

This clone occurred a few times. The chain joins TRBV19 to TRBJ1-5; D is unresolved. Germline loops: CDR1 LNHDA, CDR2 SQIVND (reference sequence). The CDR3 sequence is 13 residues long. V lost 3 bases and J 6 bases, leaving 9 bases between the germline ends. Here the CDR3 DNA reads TGTGCCAGTAGTATCACTATCCCTCAGCCCCAGCATTTT. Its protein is CASSITIPQPQHF.

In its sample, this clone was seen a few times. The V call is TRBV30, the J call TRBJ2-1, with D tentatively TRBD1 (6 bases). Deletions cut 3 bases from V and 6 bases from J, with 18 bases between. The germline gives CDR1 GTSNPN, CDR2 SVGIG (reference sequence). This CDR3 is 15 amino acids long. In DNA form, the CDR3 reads TGTGCCTGGAGCCCTCGCAGGTCCAGGGGCAATGAGCAGTTCTTC. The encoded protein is CAWSPRRSRGNEQFF.

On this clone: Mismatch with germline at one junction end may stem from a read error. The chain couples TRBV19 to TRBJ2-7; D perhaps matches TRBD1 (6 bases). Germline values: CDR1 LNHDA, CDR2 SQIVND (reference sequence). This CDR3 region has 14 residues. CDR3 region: CASSVDRFSYEQYF. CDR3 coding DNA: TGTGCCAGTAGTGTAGACAGGTTCTCCTACGAGCAGTACTTC.

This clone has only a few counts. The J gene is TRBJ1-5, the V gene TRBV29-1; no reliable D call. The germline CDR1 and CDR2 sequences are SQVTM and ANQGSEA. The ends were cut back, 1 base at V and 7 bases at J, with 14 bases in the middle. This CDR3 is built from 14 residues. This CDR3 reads CSVEGSEIGQPQHF. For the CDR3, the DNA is TGCAGCGTTGAAGGGAGTGAAATAGGACAGCCCCAGCATTTT.

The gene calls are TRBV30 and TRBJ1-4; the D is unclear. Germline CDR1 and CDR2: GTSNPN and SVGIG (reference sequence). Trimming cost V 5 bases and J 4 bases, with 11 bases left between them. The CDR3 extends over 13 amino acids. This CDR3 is CAWGGNFNEKLFF. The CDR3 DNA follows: TGTGCCTGGGGCGGGAACTTTAATGAAAAACTGTTTTTT.

CDR3 amino acids: CASSGERNQPQHF. CDR3 DNA sequence: TGTGCCAGTTCAGGGGAACGGAATCAGCCCCAGCATTTT. The V call is TRBV6-1, the J call TRBJ1-5, with a tentative D call TRBD1 (6 bases). The CDR3 sequence is 13 residues long. The V and J ends lost 9 bases and 4 bases respectively, with 13 bases between them. Germline V gives CDR1 MNHNS, CDR2 SASEGT.

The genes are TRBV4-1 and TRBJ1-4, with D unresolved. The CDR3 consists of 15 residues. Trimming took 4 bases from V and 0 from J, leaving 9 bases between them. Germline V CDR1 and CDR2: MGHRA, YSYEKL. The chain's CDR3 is CASSLTPATNEKLFF. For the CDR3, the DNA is TGCGCCAGCAGCCTTACTCCGGCAACTAATGAAAAACTGTTTTTT.

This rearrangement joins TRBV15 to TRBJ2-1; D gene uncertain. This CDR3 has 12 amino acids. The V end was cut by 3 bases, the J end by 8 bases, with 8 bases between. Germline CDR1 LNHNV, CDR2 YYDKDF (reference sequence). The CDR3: CATSSVNDEQFF. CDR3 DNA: TGTGCCACCAGCAGCGTTAATGATGAGCAGTTCTTC.

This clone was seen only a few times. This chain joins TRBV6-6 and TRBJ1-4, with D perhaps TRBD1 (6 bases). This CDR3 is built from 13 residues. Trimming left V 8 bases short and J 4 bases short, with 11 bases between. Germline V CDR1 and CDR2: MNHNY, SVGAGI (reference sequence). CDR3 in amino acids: CASEDSGNEKLFF. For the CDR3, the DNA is TGTGCCAGCGAGGACAGTGGTAATGAAAAACTGTTTTTT.

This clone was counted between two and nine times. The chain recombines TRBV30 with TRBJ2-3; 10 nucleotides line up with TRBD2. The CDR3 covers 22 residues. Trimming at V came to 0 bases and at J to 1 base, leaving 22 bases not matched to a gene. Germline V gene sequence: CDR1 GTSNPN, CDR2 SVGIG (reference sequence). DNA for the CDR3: TGTGCCTGGAGTGTATTAAGCGGGAGGGCCGTCGGGTCGCTTAGTCGCACAGATACGCAGTATTTT. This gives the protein CAWSVLSGRAVGSLSRTDTQYF.